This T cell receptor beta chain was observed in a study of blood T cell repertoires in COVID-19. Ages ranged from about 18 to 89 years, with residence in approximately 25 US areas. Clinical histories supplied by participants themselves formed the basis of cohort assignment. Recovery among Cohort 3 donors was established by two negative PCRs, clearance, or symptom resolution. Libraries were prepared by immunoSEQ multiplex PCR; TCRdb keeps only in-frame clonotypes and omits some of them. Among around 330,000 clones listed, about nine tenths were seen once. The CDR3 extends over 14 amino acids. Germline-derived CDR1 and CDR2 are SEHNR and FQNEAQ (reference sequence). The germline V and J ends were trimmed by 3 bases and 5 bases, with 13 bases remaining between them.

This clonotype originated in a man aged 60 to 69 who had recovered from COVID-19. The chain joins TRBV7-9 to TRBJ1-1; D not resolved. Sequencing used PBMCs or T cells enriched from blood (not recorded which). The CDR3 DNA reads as TGTGCCAGCAGCTTCTGGGGAGAAGGTACTGAAGCTTTCTTT. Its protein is CASSFWGEGTEAFF. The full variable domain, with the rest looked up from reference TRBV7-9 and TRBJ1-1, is DTGVSQNPRHKITKRGQNVTFRCDPISEHNRLYWYRQTLGQGPEFLTYFQNEAQLEKSRLLSDRFSAERPKGSFSTLEIQRTEQGDSAMYLCASSFWGEGTEAFFGQGTRLTVV.